What follows are 2 T cell receptor beta chains derived from one specimen sequenced in a study of shared clonotypes between healthy human individuals. Assay used: immunoSEQ multiplex PCR; TCRdb lists only in-frame clones, some missing. The data hold about 2.3 million clones, with under 95% observed a single time. The sample consisted of naive CD4+ T cells from PBMCs. Subset defined: CD45RA+ positively selected. The receptor set was obtained from a man aged 18-30 years in good health. Some clones in this sample may be carry-over from other donors' samples.

The genes are TRBV29-1 and TRBJ1-2, with TRBD1 matching 10 bases. Germline V lookup: CDR1 SQVTM, CDR2 ANQGSEA. The V and J ends lost 6 bases and 3 bases, in that order; junction bases with no gene match: 7. This CDR3 region has 14 residues. CDR3 sequence: CSVVGTGVDYGYTF. CDR3 DNA sequence: TGCAGCGTCGTCGGGACAGGGGTCGACTATGGCTACACCTTC.

V usage is TRBV5-1 and J usage is TRBJ2-7; D gene unclear. Trimming cost V 2 bases and J 0 bases, with 12 bases left between them. The V gene's germline CDR1 is SGHRS and CDR2 YFSETQ. CDR3 length: 15 amino acids. The CDR3, as DNA: TGCGCCAGCAGCTTTGGGGTGGCCTCCTCCTACGAGCAGTACTTC. Its translation: CASSFGVASSYEQYF.